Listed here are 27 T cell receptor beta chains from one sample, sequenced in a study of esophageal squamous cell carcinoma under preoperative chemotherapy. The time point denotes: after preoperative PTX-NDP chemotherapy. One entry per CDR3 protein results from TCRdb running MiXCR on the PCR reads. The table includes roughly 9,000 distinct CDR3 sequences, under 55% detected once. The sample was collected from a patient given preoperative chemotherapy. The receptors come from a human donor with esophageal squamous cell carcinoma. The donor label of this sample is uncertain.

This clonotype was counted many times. The DNA of the CDR3 is TGTGCCAGCAGGGAGCGGAGATACTCCTACAATGAGCAGTTCTTC. This encodes CASRERRYSYNEQFF. The rearrangement links TRBV27 to TRBJ2-1; tentative D call: TRBD2 (5 bases). Germline loops: CDR1 MNHEY, CDR2 SMNVEV (reference sequence). V was clipped by 6 bases and J by 0 bases, with 12 bases between them. The CDR3 extends over 15 amino acids.

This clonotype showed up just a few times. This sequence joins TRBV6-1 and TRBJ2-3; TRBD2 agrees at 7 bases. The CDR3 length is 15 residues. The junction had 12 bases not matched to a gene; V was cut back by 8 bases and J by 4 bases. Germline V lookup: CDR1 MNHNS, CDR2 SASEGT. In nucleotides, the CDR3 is TGTGCCAGCTTAGGCGGGAGCATTGGCGCAGATACGCAGTATTTT. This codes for CASLGGSIGADTQYF.

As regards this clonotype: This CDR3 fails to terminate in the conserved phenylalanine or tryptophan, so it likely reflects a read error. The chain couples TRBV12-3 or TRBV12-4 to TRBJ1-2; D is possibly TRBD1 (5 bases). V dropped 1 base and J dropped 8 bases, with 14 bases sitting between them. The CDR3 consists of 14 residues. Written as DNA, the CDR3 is TGTGCCAGCAGTTTAGGAGGGGAGGCGGGCGGCTACACCCTC. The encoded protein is CASSLGGEAGGYTL.

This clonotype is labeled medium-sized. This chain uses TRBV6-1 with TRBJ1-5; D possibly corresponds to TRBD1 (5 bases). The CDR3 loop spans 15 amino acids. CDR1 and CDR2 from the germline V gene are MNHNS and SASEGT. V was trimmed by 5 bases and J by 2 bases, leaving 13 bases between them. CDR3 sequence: CASSLGETGNQPQHF. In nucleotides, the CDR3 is TGTGCCAGCAGTCTGGGGGAAACGGGCAATCAGCCCCAGCATTTT.

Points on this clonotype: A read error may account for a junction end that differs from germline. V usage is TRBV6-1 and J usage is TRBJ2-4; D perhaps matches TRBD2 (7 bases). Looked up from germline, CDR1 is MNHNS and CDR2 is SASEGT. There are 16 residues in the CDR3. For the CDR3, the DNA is TGTGCCAGCAGCCCGGAAGGGGGGGGTGACAAAGACATTCAGTACTTC. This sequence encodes CASSPEGGGDKDIQYF.

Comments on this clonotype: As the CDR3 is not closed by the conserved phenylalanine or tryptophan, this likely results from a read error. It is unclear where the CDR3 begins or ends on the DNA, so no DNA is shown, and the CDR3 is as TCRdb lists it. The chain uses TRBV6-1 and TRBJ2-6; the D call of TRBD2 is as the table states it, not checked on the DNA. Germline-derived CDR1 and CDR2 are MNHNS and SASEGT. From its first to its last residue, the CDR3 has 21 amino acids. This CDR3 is CASSGPGLEWGLPYNEQFFGP.

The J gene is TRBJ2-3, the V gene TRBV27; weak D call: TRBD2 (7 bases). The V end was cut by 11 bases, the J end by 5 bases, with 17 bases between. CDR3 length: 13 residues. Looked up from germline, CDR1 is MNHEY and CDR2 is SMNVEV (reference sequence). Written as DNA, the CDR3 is TGTGCCGCGGGGGCGCGAGGGGAAGATACGCAGTATTTT. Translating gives CAAGARGEDTQYF.

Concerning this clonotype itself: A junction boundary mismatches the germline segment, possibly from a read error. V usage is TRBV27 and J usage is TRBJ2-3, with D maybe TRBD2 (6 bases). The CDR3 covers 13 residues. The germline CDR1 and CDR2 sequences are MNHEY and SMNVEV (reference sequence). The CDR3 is CASSLLSRDTQSF. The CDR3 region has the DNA TGTGCCAGCAGTTTATTGTCGCGGGATACGCAGTCTTTT.

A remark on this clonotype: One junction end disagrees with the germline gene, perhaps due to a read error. CDR3 region: CAGMGAKSIQYF. CDR3 nucleotides: TGCGCGGGCATGGGAGCGAAAAGCATTCAGTATTTC. The chain uses TRBV10-2 and TRBJ2-5, with TRBD2 as a possible D gene (5 bases). CDR1 WSHSY and CDR2 SAAADI come from the germline V gene. The CDR3 is 12 amino acids.

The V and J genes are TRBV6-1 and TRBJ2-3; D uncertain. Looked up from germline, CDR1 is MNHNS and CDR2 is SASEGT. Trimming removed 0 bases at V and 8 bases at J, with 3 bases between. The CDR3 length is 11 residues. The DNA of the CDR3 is TGTGCCAGCAGTGAAGCTACTACGCAGTATTTT. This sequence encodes CASSEATTQYF.

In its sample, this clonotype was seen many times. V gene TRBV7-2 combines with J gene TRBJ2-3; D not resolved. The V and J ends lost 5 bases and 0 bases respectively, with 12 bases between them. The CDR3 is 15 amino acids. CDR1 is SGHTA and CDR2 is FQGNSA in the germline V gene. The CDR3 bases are TGTGCCAGCAGCGACCCGTTTACCAGCACAGATACGCAGTATTTT. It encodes CASSDPFTSTDTQYF.

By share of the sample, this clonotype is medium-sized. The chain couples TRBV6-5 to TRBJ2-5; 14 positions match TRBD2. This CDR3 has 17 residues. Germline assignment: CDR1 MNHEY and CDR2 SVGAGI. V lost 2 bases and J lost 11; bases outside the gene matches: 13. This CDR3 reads CASSYPGLAGDYNEQYF. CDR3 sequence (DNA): TGTGCCAGCAGTTACCCGGGACTAGCGGGAGACTACAATGAGCAGTACTTC.

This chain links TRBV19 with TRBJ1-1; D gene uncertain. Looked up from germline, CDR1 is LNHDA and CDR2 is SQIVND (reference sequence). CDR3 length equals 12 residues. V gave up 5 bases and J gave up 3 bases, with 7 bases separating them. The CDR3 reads CASSLLDTEAFF. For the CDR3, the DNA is TGTGCCAGTAGTCTCCTTGACACTGAAGCTTTCTTT.

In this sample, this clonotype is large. The CDR3 DNA reads TGTGCCAGCAAGGATGGCGGGAGGGGGGAGCAGTACTTC. This codes for CASKDGGRGEQYF. The chain uses TRBV6-1 and TRBJ2-5; 9 bases match TRBD2. This CDR3 is built from 13 residues. Germline V gene data show CDR1 as MNHNS and CDR2 as SASEGT. The ends lost 7 bases at V and 11 bases at J; junction bases unmatched: 11.

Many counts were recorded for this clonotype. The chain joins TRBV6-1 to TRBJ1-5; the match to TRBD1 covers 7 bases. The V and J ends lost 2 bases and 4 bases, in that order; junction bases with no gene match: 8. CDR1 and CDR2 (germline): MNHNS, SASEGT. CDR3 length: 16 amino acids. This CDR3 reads CASSEKGQESNQPQHF. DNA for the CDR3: TGTGCCAGCAGTGAAAAAGGACAGGAATCTAATCAGCCCCAGCATTTT.

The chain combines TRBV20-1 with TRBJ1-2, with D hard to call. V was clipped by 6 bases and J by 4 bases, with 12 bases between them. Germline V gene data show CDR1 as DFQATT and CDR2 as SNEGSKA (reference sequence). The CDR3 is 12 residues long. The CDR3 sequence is CSANRAGYGYTF. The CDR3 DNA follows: TGCAGTGCAAACCGGGCCGGCTATGGCTACACCTTC.

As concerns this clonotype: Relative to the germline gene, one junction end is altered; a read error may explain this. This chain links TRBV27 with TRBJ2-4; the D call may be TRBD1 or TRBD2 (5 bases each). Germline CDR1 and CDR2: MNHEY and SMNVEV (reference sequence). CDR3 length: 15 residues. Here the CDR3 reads CASGPGLGAKDTQYF. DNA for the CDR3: TGTGCCAGCGGCCCGGGGCTGGGAGCCAAAGACACGCAGTATTTC.

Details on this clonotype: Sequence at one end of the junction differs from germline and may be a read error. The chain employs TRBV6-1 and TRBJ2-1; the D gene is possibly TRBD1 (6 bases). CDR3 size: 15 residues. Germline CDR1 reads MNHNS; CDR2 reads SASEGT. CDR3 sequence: CGRGEGAGAAETQFF. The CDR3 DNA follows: TGTGGCAGGGGTGAAGGGGCAGGGGCCGCAGAGACGCAGTTCTTT.

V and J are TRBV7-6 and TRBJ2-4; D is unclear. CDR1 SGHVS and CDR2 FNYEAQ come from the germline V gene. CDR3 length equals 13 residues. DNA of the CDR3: TGTGCGCTCGGCGGCAGTGACGAAGACACCCAGTACTTC. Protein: CALGGSDEDTQYF.

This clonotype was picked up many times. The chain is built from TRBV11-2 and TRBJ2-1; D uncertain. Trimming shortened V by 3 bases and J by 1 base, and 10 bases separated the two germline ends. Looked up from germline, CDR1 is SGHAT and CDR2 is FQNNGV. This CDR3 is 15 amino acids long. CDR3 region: CASSFEYGSYNEQFF. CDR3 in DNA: TGTGCCAGCAGCTTCGAGTATGGATCCTACAATGAGCAGTTCTTC.

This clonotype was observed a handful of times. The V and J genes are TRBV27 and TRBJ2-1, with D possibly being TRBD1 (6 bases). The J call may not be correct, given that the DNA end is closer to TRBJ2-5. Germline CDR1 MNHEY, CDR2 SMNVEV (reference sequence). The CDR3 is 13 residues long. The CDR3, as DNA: TGTGCCAGCAGTACAAGGGACACTAGGGCCCAGTACTTC. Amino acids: CASSTRDTRAQYF.

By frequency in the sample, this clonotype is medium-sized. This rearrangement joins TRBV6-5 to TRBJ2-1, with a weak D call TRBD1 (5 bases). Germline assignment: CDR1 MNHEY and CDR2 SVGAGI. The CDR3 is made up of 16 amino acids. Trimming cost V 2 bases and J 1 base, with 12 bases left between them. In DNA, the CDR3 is TGTGCCAGCAGTTACCTAGATGACAGTTCCTACAATGAGCAGTTCTTC. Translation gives CASSYLDDSSYNEQFF.

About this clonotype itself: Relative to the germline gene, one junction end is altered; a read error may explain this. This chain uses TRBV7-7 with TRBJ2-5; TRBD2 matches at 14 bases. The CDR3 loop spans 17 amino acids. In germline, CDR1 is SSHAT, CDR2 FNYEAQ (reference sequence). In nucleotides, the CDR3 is TGTGCTAGCAGCCCCTCAGAAGTGGGACTAGCGGGGGTTGAGCAGTACTTC. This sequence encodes CASSPSEVGLAGVEQYF.

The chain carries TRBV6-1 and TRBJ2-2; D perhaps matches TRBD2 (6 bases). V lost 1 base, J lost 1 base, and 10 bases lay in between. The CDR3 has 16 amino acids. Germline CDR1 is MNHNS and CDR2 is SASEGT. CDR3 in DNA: TGTGCCAGCAGTGAAGTCGGCGGGATGAACACCGGGGAGCTGTTTTTT. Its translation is CASSEVGGMNTGELFF.

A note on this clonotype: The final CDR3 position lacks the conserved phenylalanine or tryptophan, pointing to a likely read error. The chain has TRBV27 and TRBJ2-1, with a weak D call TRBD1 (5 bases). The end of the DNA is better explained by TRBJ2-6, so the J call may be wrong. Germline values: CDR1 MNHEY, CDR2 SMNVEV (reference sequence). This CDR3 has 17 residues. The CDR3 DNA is TGTGCCAGCAGTTTATCAGGGGTGCGCTCTGGGGCCAACGTCCTGACTTCT. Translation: CASSLSGVRSGANVLTS.

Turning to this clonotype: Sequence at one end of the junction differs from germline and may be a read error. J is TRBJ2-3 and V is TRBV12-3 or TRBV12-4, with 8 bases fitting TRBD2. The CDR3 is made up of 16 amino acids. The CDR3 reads CASTMGRLAGTETQYF. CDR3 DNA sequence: TGTGCCAGCACCATGGGACGGCTAGCGGGTACAGAGACGCAGTATTTC.

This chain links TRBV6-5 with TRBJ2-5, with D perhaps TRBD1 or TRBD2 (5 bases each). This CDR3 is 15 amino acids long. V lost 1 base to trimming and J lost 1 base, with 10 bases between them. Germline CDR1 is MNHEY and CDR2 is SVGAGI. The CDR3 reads CASSYLAGTQETQYF. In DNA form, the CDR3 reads TGTGCCAGCAGTTACTTAGCCGGGACCCAAGAGACCCAGTACTTC.